This T cell receptor beta chain was recovered during a study of identical twins. Regarding the study as a whole: In monozygotic twins, models underestimated the sharing of out-of-frame TCR alpha.

Unique molecular identifiers were present on the cDNA, and a universal primer site came from template switching. TCRdb recomputed calls from the 5' RACE reads with MiXCR, one row per CDR3 protein. This table has hundreds of thousands of distinct CDR3 sequences, 8.6% appearing once. The CDR3 has 14 residues. Germline CDR1 is MDHEN and CDR2 is SYDVKM. Trimming cost V 3 bases and J 1 base, with 7 bases left between them. This clonotype appeared many times. Antigen unknown. These same data were also listed under a study on yellow fever vaccine responses in identical twins. From that paper: Reportedly, the response of twins' T cells to the vaccine seemed partly convergent, partly personalized.

This clonotype was sampled from a woman between 18 and 30 years old in good health. What was sequenced was PBMCs. The V and J genes are TRBV28 and TRBJ1-3; D gene uncertain. DNA for the CDR3: TGTGCCAGCAGTTTTCAGTTGTCTGGAAACACCATATATTTT. Encoded protein: CASSFQLSGNTIYF.